This T cell receptor beta chain was documented in a study of T cell responses to AZD1222 COVID-19 vaccine. Study observations and caveats: Repertoires in all cases were sampled only once the peak T cell response had passed. At 160-218 and 743-854, vaccine-associated CD4 TCRs were dominant, and they spanned spike. White British ancestry dominated among donors, who included more females, and clonal diversity was possibly underestimated.

V dropped 0 bases and J dropped 6 bases, with 4 bases sitting between them. The CDR3 has 12 residues. Germline CDR1 SGHNT, CDR2 YYREEE (reference sequence). As for this clone: Its antigen is undetermined.

Assay used: immunoSEQ multiplex PCR; TCRdb lists only in-frame clones, some missing. This table has more than 95,000 clones, about 93% appearing once. The TCR sequence derives from an adult in good health. The sequencing here drew on peripheral blood, taken on day 0 of AZD1222 vaccination. The chain links TRBV5-4 to TRBJ2-1, with unresolved D. CDR3 sequence (DNA): TGTGCCAGCAGCTTGGACAGCAATGAGCAGTTCTTC. Protein product: CASSLDSNEQFF.